These T cell receptor beta chains were read from a single sample in a study of shared clonotypes between healthy human individuals. The table came from immunoSEQ multiplex PCR; TCRdb's copy has only in-frame clones and leaves some out. The sample holds hundreds of thousands of clones, about 98% seen once. Sequencing input: naive CD8+ T cells sorted from blood. These receptors were collected from a man aged 25 to 40 in good health. Each CDR3 is given with its conserved first and last residue. A D gene is named only where the DNA matches it firmly. Part of the rows lack a size; the others show once, few, many or a class for expanded clones.

14	TRBV2	.	TRBJ2-7	.	CASSGLEGTYEQYF	TGTGCCAGCAGTGGATTGGAGGGAACCTACGAGCAGTACTTC
14	TRBV4-3	.	TRBJ2-1	.	CASGPGLGVSEQFF	TGCGCCAGCGGACCGGGACTTGGAGTTTCTGAGCAGTTCTTC
12	TRBV7-3	.	TRBJ2-2	.	CASSSSPGELFF	TGTGCCAGCAGCTCTAGCCCCGGGGAGCTGTTTTTT
16	TRBV6-5	.	TRBJ2-1	.	CASSYLDWTIDNEQFF	TGTGCCAGCAGTTACCTCGACTGGACGATTGACAATGAGCAGTTCTTC
14	TRBV5-8	.	TRBJ1-1	.	CASSWDRTDTEAFF	TGTGCCAGCAGCTGGGATAGAACAGACACTGAAGCTTTCTTT
16	TRBV4-3	few	TRBJ2-5	.	CASSQGQRGLGGTQYF	TGCGCCAGCAGCCAAGGTCAAAGGGGGCTGGGGGGGACCCAGTACTTC
14	TRBV2	.	TRBJ1-5	.	CASSDRTAIEPQHF	TGTGCCAGCAGTGACAGGACAGCAATCGAGCCCCAGCATTTT
18	TRBV7-8	.	TRBJ2-1	TRBD2	CASSSRAAGDATVMEQFF	TGTGCCAGCAGCTCCCGGGCAGCGGGAGACGCCACGGTCATGGAGCAGTTCTTC
14	TRBV9	once	TRBJ2-1	.	CASSVSGLRDEQFF	TGTGCCAGCAGCGTCTCTGGGCTGAGGGATGAGCAGTTCTTC
13	TRBV11-2	.	TRBJ2-1	TRBD2	CASSLTSGREQFF	TGTGCCAGCAGCTTAACTAGCGGGAGGGAGCAGTTCTTC
15	TRBV28	once	TRBJ2-7	TRBD2	CASSFSLAGDGEQYF	TGTGCCAGCAGTTTTAGCCTAGCGGGAGATGGCGAGCAGTACTTC
13	TRBV6-4	once	TRBJ2-1	.	CASSDYFGNEQFF	TGTGCCAGCAGTGATTACTTTGGTAATGAGCAGTTCTTC
18	TRBV11-2	.	TRBJ2-3	TRBD2	CASSLDSLAGDRADTQYF	TGTGCCAGCAGCTTAGATTCCCTAGCGGGAGACCGCGCAGATACGCAGTATTTT
14	TRBV7-2	.	TRBJ2-2	.	CASSLDRSTGELFF	TGTGCCAGCAGCTTAGACAGGAGCACCGGGGAGCTGTTTTTT
12	TRBV27	.	TRBJ1-1	.	CASSFRGNEAFF	TGTGCCAGCAGTTTCCGTGGGAATGAAGCTTTCTTT
13	TRBV27	.	TRBJ1-2	.	CASTGQGKDGYTF	TGTGCCAGCACGGGGCAGGGTAAGGATGGCTACACCTTC
13	TRBV27	.	TRBJ2-7	.	CASSLPPPGEQYF	TGTGCCAGCAGTTTGCCCCCCCCGGGCGAGCAGTACTTC
18	TRBV5-1	once	TRBJ2-6	.	CASSLDPGRISGANVLTF	TGCGCCAGCAGCTTGGACCCCGGTAGAATTTCTGGGGCCAACGTCCTGACTTTC
14	TRBV29-1	.	TRBJ2-7	TRBD1	CSVEDGDRPYEQYF	TGCAGCGTTGAAGATGGGGACAGGCCATACGAGCAGTACTTC
15	TRBV5-1	.	TRBJ1-2	.	CASSLEQSANYGYTF	TGCGCCAGCAGCTTGGAACAGTCTGCTAACTATGGCTACACCTTC
16	TRBV13	.	TRBJ2-7	.	CASSLAGGPLSYEQYF	TGTGCCAGCAGCTTAGCCGGAGGACCCCTTTCCTACGAGCAGTACTTC
15	TRBV4-1	.	TRBJ2-1	.	CASSQDQLAYNEQFF	TGCGCCAGCAGCCAAGATCAACTGGCCTACAATGAGCAGTTCTTC
16	TRBV7-9	.	TRBJ2-7	.	CASSPSPGHSTYEQYF	TGTGCCAGCAGTCCCTCGCCGGGACATTCGACCTACGAGCAGTACTTC
15	TRBV6-5	.	TRBJ1-5	TRBD1	CASSSTGGSNQPQHF	TGTGCCAGCAGTTCGACAGGGGGGAGCAATCAGCCCCAGCATTTT
15	TRBV7-8	.	TRBJ1-4	.	CASSLLTGSREKLFF	TGTGCCAGCAGCTTGCTGACAGGATCGCGGGAAAAACTGTTTTTT
16	TRBV7-8	once	TRBJ2-7	.	CASSPPGGPHSYEQYF	TGTGCCAGCAGCCCCCCTGGGGGCCCGCACTCCTACGAGCAGTACTTC
14	TRBV27	.	TRBJ2-7	.	CASSTRTNAYEQYF	TGTGCCAGCAGTACTCGGACTAACGCCTACGAGCAGTACTTC
14	TRBV7-9	.	TRBJ2-1	TRBD2	CASSGGLRVNEQFF	TGTGCCAGTTCGGGAGGGCTACGGGTCAATGAGCAGTTCTTC
13	TRBV4-2	.	TRBJ2-1	.	CASSQDRAGNQFF	TGTGCCAGCAGCCAAGACAGGGCGGGGAATCAGTTCTTC
17	TRBV7-8	.	TRBJ2-1	TRBD2	CASSSGLAGRSYNEQFF	TGTGCCAGCAGCTCGGGACTAGCGGGGCGTTCCTACAATGAGCAGTTCTTC
15	TRBV13	.	TRBJ1-2	.	CASSLGETANYGYTF	TGTGCCAGCAGCTTAGGAGAGACCGCTAACTATGGCTACACCTTC
15	TRBV9	.	TRBJ2-7	.	CASSRADYSSYEQYF	TGTGCCAGCAGTCGAGCAGACTACTCCTCCTACGAGCAGTACTTC
15	TRBV19	.	TRBJ2-6	.	CASSMPSSGANVLTF	TGTGCCAGTAGTATGCCCTCCTCTGGGGCCAACGTCCTGACTTTC
16	TRBV28	.	TRBJ2-3	.	CASSSIDRINTDTQYF	TGTGCCAGCAGTTCCATAGACAGGATCAACACAGATACGCAGTATTTT
16	TRBV7-2	.	TRBJ2-5	TRBD2	CASSLAPLAGRETQYF	TGTGCCAGCAGCTTAGCCCCACTAGCGGGGAGAGAGACCCAGTACTTC
14	TRBV9	.	TRBJ1-5	.	CASSPSWSNQPQHF	TGTGCCAGCAGCCCGAGTTGGAGCAATCAGCCCCAGCATTTT
12	TRBV16	.	TRBJ2-7	.	CASSPLGHEQYF	TGTGCCAGCAGCCCCCTGGGCCACGAGCAGTACTTC
14	TRBV7-9	once	TRBJ2-1	TRBD1	CASSHGTGGNEQFF	TGTGCCAGCAGCCACGGGACAGGCGGAAATGAGCAGTTCTTC
12	TRBV6-1	.	TRBJ2-7	TRBD2	CASGLAGYEQYF	TGTGCCAGCGGACTAGCAGGCTACGAGCAGTACTTC
17	TRBV6-4	.	TRBJ2-1	TRBD1	CASSDSGYRGEYNEQFF	TGTGCCAGCAGTGACTCTGGGTACAGGGGTGAGTACAATGAGCAGTTCTTC
13	TRBV30	.	TRBJ2-7	TRBD2	CAWSVVSGNEQYF	TGTGCCTGGAGTGTTGTTAGCGGGAACGAGCAGTACTTC
13	TRBV29-1	.	TRBJ1-2	.	CSVETDRSYGYTF	TGCAGCGTTGAGACGGACAGAAGCTATGGCTACACCTTC
15	TRBV27	.	TRBJ2-7	TRBD2	CASSLPGRALYEQYF	TGTGCCAGCAGCCTTCCCGGGAGGGCCTTATACGAGCAGTACTTC
13	TRBV27	.	TRBJ2-7	TRBD2	CASAAGLAAEQYF	TGTGCCAGCGCCGCAGGACTAGCTGCCGAGCAGTACTTC
16	TRBV15	.	TRBJ1-1	.	CATSWPLGQGDTEAFF	TGTGCCACCAGCTGGCCCTTGGGGCAGGGAGACACTGAAGCTTTCTTT
14	TRBV5-5	.	TRBJ1-1	.	CASSLGTLNTEAFF	TGTGCCAGCAGCTTAGGGACACTGAACACTGAAGCTTTCTTT
15	TRBV27	.	TRBJ2-3	.	CASSSLPRTTDTQYF	TGTGCCAGCAGTTCCCTCCCCAGAACCACAGATACGCAGTATTTT
15	TRBV10-1	.	TRBJ2-7	TRBD1	CASSDAGTGVYEQYF	TGCGCCAGCAGTGATGCCGGGACAGGGGTCTACGAGCAGTACTTC
16	TRBV21-1	.	TRBJ1-1	.	CASSKTLGNRRAEAFF	TGTGCCAGCAGCAAAACCCTGGGGAACAGGAGGGCTGAAGCTTTCTTT